This entry is about one TCR beta chain. These data are taken from a study of blood T cell repertoires in COVID-19. Study background: In each case, the material was cDNA or gDNA derived from T cells, B-cell-depleted T cells, or PBMCs.

The repertoire was sequenced with immunoSEQ multiplex PCR; TCRdb's copy has only in-frame clones and lacks some. The table records over 100,000 clones, roughly four fifths of them present only once. V shed 6 bases and J 7 bases; nucleotides not matched to a gene: 6. Germline-derived CDR1 and CDR2 are SNHLY and FYNNEI. The CDR3 covers 14 residues. The chain employs TRBV2 and TRBJ1-6, with 7 nucleotides matching TRBD1. The receptor's source is a man aged 65 to 85 with acute or convalescent COVID-19. Source material: peripheral blood. As DNA, the CDR3 is TGTGCCAGCAGGGGACAGACAAAAAATTCACCCCTCCACTTT. The encoded protein is CASRGQTKNSPLHF.